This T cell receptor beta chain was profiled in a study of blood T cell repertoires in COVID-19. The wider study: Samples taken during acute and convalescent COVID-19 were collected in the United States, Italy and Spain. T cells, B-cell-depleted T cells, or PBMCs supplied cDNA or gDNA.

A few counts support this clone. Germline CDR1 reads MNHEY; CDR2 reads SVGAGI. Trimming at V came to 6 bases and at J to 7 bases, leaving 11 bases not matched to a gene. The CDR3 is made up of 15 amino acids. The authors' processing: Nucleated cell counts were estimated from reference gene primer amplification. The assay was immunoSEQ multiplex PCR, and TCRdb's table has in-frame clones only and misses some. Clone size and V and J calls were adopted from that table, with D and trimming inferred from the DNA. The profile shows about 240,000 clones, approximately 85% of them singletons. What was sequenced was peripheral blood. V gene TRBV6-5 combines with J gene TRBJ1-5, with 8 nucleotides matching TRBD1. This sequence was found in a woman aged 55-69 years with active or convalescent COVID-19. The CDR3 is CASRGQTGVGQPQHF. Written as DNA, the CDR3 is TGTGCCAGCAGAGGGCAGACAGGGGTCGGGCAGCCCCAGCATTTT.